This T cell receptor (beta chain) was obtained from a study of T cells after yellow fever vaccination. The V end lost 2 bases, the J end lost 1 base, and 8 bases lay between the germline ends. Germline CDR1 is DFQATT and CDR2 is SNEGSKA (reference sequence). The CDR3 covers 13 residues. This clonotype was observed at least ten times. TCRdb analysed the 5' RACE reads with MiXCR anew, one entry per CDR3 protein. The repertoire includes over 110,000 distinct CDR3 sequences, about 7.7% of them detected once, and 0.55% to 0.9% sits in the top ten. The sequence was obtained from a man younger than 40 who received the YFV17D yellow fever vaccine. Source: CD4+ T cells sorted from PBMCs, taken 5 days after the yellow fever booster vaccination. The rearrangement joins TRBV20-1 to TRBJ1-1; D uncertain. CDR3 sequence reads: CSARTLQNTEAFF. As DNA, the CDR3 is TGCAGTGCTAGAACTTTACAGAACACTGAAGCTTTCTTT.